The 9 T cell receptor beta chains below all came from one sample that was sequenced in a study of T cells after yellow fever vaccination. One entry per CDR3 protein, called by TCRdb with MiXCR from the 5' RACE reads. Of about 5,800 distinct CDR3 sequences detected, under 8.5% appear once; the ten largest clones hold 50% to 75%. The sample here was PBMCs, either bulk or a sorted T-cell subset (CD4+, CD8+, memory, or dextramer-sorted; not recorded which), taken roughly 15 days after the first yellow fever vaccination. The receptor set was obtained from a man younger than 35 who received the YFV17D yellow fever vaccine.

In its sample, this clonotype was seen many times. The V call is TRBV6-1, the J call TRBJ1-4; D is perhaps TRBD1 (6 bases). Looked up from germline, CDR1 is MNHNS and CDR2 is SASEGT. The CDR3 runs to 13 residues. V shed 6 bases and J shed 8 bases, with 13 bases lying between them. The CDR3 protein is CASRPGVSEKLFF. The DNA for the CDR3 is TGTGCCAGCAGGCCAGGGGTATCCGAAAAACTGTTTTTT.

In this sample, this clonotype turned up many times. The chain has TRBV19 and TRBJ2-5, with 7 bases identical to TRBD2. The V gene end was trimmed by 7 bases and the J gene end by 0 bases; junction bases not matched to a gene: 17. Germline CDR1 reads LNHDA; CDR2 reads SQIVND (reference sequence). This CDR3 spans 18 amino acids. CDR3 coding DNA: TGTGCCAGTAACTACCGGGGGGACGTTAAGGCATACCAAGAGACCCAGTACTTC. It encodes CASNYRGDVKAYQETQYF.

The table lists this clonotype with many counts. The chain recombines TRBV4-1 with TRBJ2-5; tentatively, D is TRBD2 (5 bases). Germline V CDR1 and CDR2: MGHRA, YSYEKL. This CDR3 contains 15 residues. The V end was cut by 0 bases, the J end by 5 bases, with 13 bases between. CDR3 in amino acids: CASSQDPVSGETQYF. The CDR3 DNA reads as TGCGCCAGCAGCCAAGATCCCGTGTCGGGGGAGACCCAGTACTTC.

This clonotype was seen many times. The chain has TRBV5-1 and TRBJ2-3, with 8 bases fitting TRBD2. The germline CDR1 and CDR2 sequences are SGHRS and YFSETQ. The V gene end was trimmed by 4 bases and the J gene end by 5 bases; junction bases not matched to a gene: 9. The CDR3 is 15 amino acids. In nucleotides, the CDR3 is TGCGCCAGCAGCGATCGGGGGGGGGCCGGAGATACGCAGTATTTT. Amino acids: CASSDRGGAGDTQYF.

The table lists this clonotype with many counts. The J gene is TRBJ2-1, the V gene TRBV5-6; 9 bases align to TRBD1. Germline CDR1 reads SGHDT; CDR2 reads YYEEEE. The J segment lost 4 bases and the V segment lost 0 bases, leaving 2 bases of the junction unmatched. The CDR3 loop spans 15 amino acids. CDR3 sequence reads: CASSLVTGGYNEQFF. The CDR3 DNA reads TGTGCCAGCAGCTTGGTGACAGGGGGTTACAATGAGCAGTTCTTC.

This clonotype was seen more than once but under ten times. V gene TRBV5-1 combines with J gene TRBJ2-1; D tentatively fits TRBD1 or TRBD2 (5 bases each). V lost 2 bases, J lost 3 bases, and 18 bases lay in between. The CDR3 runs 17 residues. CDR1 SGHRS and CDR2 YFSETQ come from the germline V gene. The CDR3 DNA reads TGCGCCAGCAGCTTTGACTCGCGCCGAGGGGACTACAATGAGCAGTTCTTC. It is translated as CASSFDSRRGDYNEQFF.

This clonotype was seen many times. The chain links TRBV5-1 to TRBJ2-7; TRBD1 matches 7 bases. Per germline, CDR1 SGHRS and CDR2 YFSETQ. V trimming: 4 bases; J trimming: 4 bases; junction bases outside the gene matches: 5. The CDR3 spans 13 residues. CDR3 DNA sequence: TGCGCCAGCAGCACGGGGACAGTATACGAGCAGTACTTC. Translation: CASSTGTVYEQYF. The whole variable domain, filled in from reference TRBV5-1 and TRBJ2-7, reads KAGVTQTPRYLIKTRGQQVTLSCSPISGHRSVSWYQQTPGQGLQFLFEYFSETQRNKGNFPGRFSGRQFSNSRSEMNVSTLELGDSALYLCASSTGTVYEQYFGPGTRLTVT.

This clonotype was counted between two and nine times. The V call is TRBV30, the J call TRBJ1-2, with a possible D match to TRBD1 (5 bases). There are 14 residues in the CDR3. The ends were cut back, 8 bases at V and 7 bases at J, with 23 bases in the middle. The V gene's germline CDR1 is GTSNPN and CDR2 SVGIG (reference sequence). This chain's CDR3 is CAGGGTFRIGGYTF. For the CDR3, the DNA is TGTGCCGGCGGGGGGACCTTTAGGATCGGTGGCTACACCTTC.

This clonotype was seen many times. The chain is built from TRBV15 and TRBJ2-7, with 10 positions matching TRBD1. Looked up from germline, CDR1 is LNHNV and CDR2 is YYDKDF (reference sequence). J gave up 4 bases and V 5 bases, and 5 bases lay outside the gene matches. This CDR3 has 14 amino acids. In nucleotides, the CDR3 is TGTGCCACCAGCCCCGACAGGGGGCCTTACGAGCAGTACTTC. Translation: CATSPDRGPYEQYF.